A single sample gave rise to the 26 T cell receptor beta chains below, sequenced in a study of post-analysis software for immune sequencing data (dated by TCRdb to the mid-2010s). Libraries were prepared through PCR. TCRdb records Illumina HiSeq 2500 as the sequencer. To reduce PCR and sequencing biases, unique molecular identifiers were incorporated into the TCR beta cDNA libraries. Through fastp at Q25 and MiXCR, TCRdb rebuilt clones from the public reads, retaining in-frame beta chains. Each CDR3 protein appears once, grouped with its most common genes and DNA. This sample is represented by around 770,000 distinct CDR3 sequences; under 60% of them were singletons. In total, the top ten clones hold roughly 4.5% of the sample. No antigen has been assigned to these receptors. The investigation overall reported the following: Patients showed significantly higher frequencies than controls for 4 or 5 TRBV segments, among them TRBV5-6, TRBV5-1 and TRBV20-1.

The material sequenced was blood. The source is a girl under 18 with multiple sclerosis.

The genes are TRBV7-9 and TRBJ1-4, with D perhaps matching TRBD1 (5 bases). Germline V gene lookup returns CDR1 SEHNR and CDR2 FQNEAQ (reference sequence). This CDR3 has 15 residues. V was pared by 3 bases and J by 8 bases, with 16 bases between. The CDR3, as DNA: TGTGCCAGCAGCTTTAATTCGGGACGGGGGGAAAAACTGTTTTTT. Translating gives CASSFNSGRGEKLFF.

The CDR3 DNA reads TGTGCCATCAGAGGGACAGGGCAGGGTGAGACCCAGTACTTC. Its translation: CAIRGTGQGETQYF. V usage is TRBV10-3 and J usage is TRBJ2-5; 9 bases align to TRBD1. CDR3 size: 14 residues. Unmatched junction bases numbered 7, after V lost 6 bases and J lost 5 bases. Germline V gene data show CDR1 as ENHRY and CDR2 as SYGVKD.

This rearrangement joins TRBV20-1 to TRBJ1-1; D gene uncertain. Trimming left V 0 bases short and J 1 base short, with 12 bases between. Germline loops: CDR1 DFQATT, CDR2 SNEGSKA (reference sequence). The CDR3 contains 15 residues. The CDR3 spells CSARDPFRGNTEAFF. The CDR3 DNA follows: TGCAGTGCTAGAGATCCCTTCCGGGGGAACACTGAAGCTTTCTTT.

Only one count was recorded for this clonotype. This CDR3 reads CSAKRTSSDSYNEQYF. The CDR3 DNA is TGCAGTGCAAAAAGGACTAGCAGCGACTCCTACAATGAGCAGTACTTC. The chain is built from TRBV20-1 and TRBJ2-7; 8 nucleotides agree with TRBD2. V shed 6 bases and J 7 bases; nucleotides not matched to a gene: 20. The CDR3 length is 16 residues. The germline CDR1 and CDR2 sequences are DFQATT and SNEGSKA (reference sequence).

This sequence joins TRBV7-8 and TRBJ2-3; 11 nucleotides match TRBD1. With V trimmed by 4 bases and J by 3 bases, 12 bases remained unmatched. CDR1 and CDR2 from the germline V gene are SGHVS and FQNEAQ. CDR3 length: 18 residues. CDR3 DNA: TGTGCCAGCAGCTCCGTCAACTCGGGACAGGGGGTAACAGATACGCAGTATTTT. Its translation: CASSSVNSGQGVTDTQYF. The full variable domain, rest sourced from reference TRBV7-8 and TRBJ2-3, is GAGVSQSPRYKVAKRGQDVALRCDPISGHVSLFWYQQALGQGPEFLTYFQNEAQLDKSGLPSDRFFAERPEGSVSTLKIQRTQQEDSAVYLCASSSVNSGQGVTDTQYFGPGTRLTVL.

The V and J genes are TRBV9 and TRBJ2-1; TRBD2 matches 7 bases. The CDR3 sequence is 16 residues long. The germline V gene has CDR1 SGDLS and CDR2 YYNGEE. V lost 0 bases to trimming and J lost 4 bases; unmatched junction nucleotides: 7. The CDR3 sequence: CASSVGTTSRYNEQFF. The CDR3 DNA is TGTGCCAGCAGCGTAGGAACGACTAGCAGATACAATGAGCAGTTCTTC. Together with reference TRBV9 and TRBJ2-1, the CDR3 gives the full variable domain: DSGVTQTPKHLITATGQRVTLRCSPRSGDLSVYWYQQSLDQGLQFLIQYYNGEERAKGNILERFSAQQFPDLHSELNLSSLELGDSALYFCASSVGTTSRYNEQFFGPGTRLTVL.

The V and J genes are TRBV7-2 and TRBJ2-1, with TRBD2 matching 7 bases. CDR1 and CDR2 (germline): SGHTA, FQGNSA. CDR3 size: 15 residues. The junction had 10 bases not matched to a gene; V was cut back by 5 bases and J by 6 bases. DNA for the CDR3: TGTGCCAGCAGCCCGACTAGGGAGGGATCCAATGAGCAGTTCTTC. It specifies CASSPTREGSNEQFF.

This clonotype has a handful of counts. The CDR3 sequence: CASSKRAANSGANVLTF. Written as DNA, the CDR3 is TGTGCCAGCAGCAAGAGGGCGGCAAACTCTGGGGCCAACGTCCTGACTTTC. V gene TRBV21-1 combines with J gene TRBJ2-6; the D segment call TRBD2 is taken from the table without a DNA check. TRBV21-1 is shown as a pseudogene. CDR3 length: 17 amino acids.

There are a few counts of this clonotype. V is TRBV20-1 and J is TRBJ2-7; the match to TRBD2 covers 11 bases. The CDR3 extends over 15 amino acids. Looked up from germline, CDR1 is DFQATT and CDR2 is SNEGSKA (reference sequence). The V segment lost 3 bases and the J segment 4 bases; nucleotides outside the gene matches: 8. Written as DNA, the CDR3 is TGCAGTGCTAGGGCCCCGGGACTAGCGGTGTACGAGCAGTACTTC. This sequence encodes CSARAPGLAVYEQYF.

The chain uses TRBV6-1 and TRBJ1-6; D is possibly TRBD1 (6 bases). CDR3 size: 19 residues. V gave up 6 bases and J gave up 6 bases, with 27 bases separating them. Looked up from germline, CDR1 is MNHNS and CDR2 is SASEGT. Written as DNA, the CDR3 is TGTGCCAGCAGAAAACAGGGATTCGAGTGGTCAGGGCCTAATTCACCCCTCCACTTT. Translated: CASRKQGFEWSGPNSPLHF.

Of note for this clonotype: This may arise from a read error, as a much more abundant clone is one base away. This sequence joins TRBV6-6 and TRBJ1-2; a possible D gene is TRBD1 (6 bases). Germline V CDR1 and CDR2: MNHNY, SVGAGI (reference sequence). This CDR3 spans 17 amino acids. CDR3 DNA: TGTGCCAGCAGTTACGGCGGGGGGCGACGTGATAACCATGGCTCCACCTTC. It encodes CASSYGGGRRDNHGSTF.

The rearrangement uses TRBV20-1 and TRBJ1-5; D is unclear. The CDR3 runs 13 residues. V was trimmed by 0 bases and J by 4 bases, leaving 7 bases between them. The germline CDR1 and CDR2 sequences are DFQATT and SNEGSKA (reference sequence). The CDR3 sequence is CSARDWVNQPQHF. The CDR3 DNA reads TGCAGTGCTAGAGATTGGGTTAATCAGCCCCAGCATTTT.

This chain joins TRBV20-1 and TRBJ2-1, with a tentative D call TRBD2 (7 bases). This CDR3 has 16 residues. Looked up from germline, CDR1 is DFQATT and CDR2 is SNEGSKA (reference sequence). The V end was cut by 6 bases, the J end by 0 bases, with 18 bases between. DNA for the CDR3: TGCAGTGCCACTCGGGGGGCGGGGAGCTCCTACAATGAGCAGTTCTTC. Translation: CSATRGAGSSYNEQFF.

In its sample, this clonotype was seen once. The V call is TRBV19, the J call TRBJ1-5, with 8 bases fitting TRBD1. The V segment lost 10 bases and the J segment 6 bases; nucleotides outside the gene matches: 5. The CDR3 totals 12 residues. CDR1 LNHDA and CDR2 SQIVND come from the germline V gene (reference sequence). Here the CDR3 reads CATGQGRQPQHF. The DNA for the CDR3 is TGTGCCACCGGACAGGGACGTCAGCCCCAGCATTTT. The full variable domain, its missing parts supplied by reference TRBV19 and TRBJ1-5, is DGGITQSPKYLFRKEGQNVTLSCEQNLNHDAMYWYRQDPGQGLRLIYYSQIVNDFQKGDIAEGYSVSREKKESFPLTVTSAQKNPTAFYLCATGQGRQPQHFGDGTRLSIL.

The chain has TRBV11-3 and TRBJ2-7; 8 bases match TRBD2. V was pared by 5 bases and J by 4 bases, with 10 bases of the junction left unmatched. Germline V lookup: CDR1 SGHNT, CDR2 YENEEA. The CDR3 spans 15 residues. The CDR3 loop reads CASSTTAGGIYEQYF. As DNA, the CDR3 is TGTGCCAGCAGCACCACCGCGGGAGGCATTTACGAGCAGTACTTC. Using reference TRBV11-3 and TRBJ2-7 for the parts outside the CDR3, the full variable domain is EAGVVQSPRYKIIEKKQPVAFWCNPISGHNTLYWYLQNLGQGPELLIRYENEEAVDDSQLPKDRFSAERLKGVDSTLKIQPAELGDSAVYLCASSTTAGGIYEQYFGPGTRLTVT.

This clonotype occurred a few times. The rearrangement joins TRBV20-1 to TRBJ2-7, with 14 bases identical to TRBD2. Losses at the gene ends were 6 bases for V and 5 bases for J; bases not matched to a gene: 6. CDR1 DFQATT and CDR2 SNEGSKA come from the germline V gene (reference sequence). CDR3 length: 14 residues. The CDR3 region has the DNA TGCAGTGCCCCTGGGACTAGCGGGAGAGACGAGCAGTACTTC. Translation: CSAPGTSGRDEQYF.

This clonotype was counted once. This rearrangement joins TRBV14 to TRBJ2-1; TRBD1 might be the D (5 bases). Near its end, the DNA agrees better with TRBJ2-7, so the J call may be wrong. CDR1 SGHDN and CDR2 FVKESK come from the germline V gene. The CDR3 is made up of 13 amino acids. The CDR3 sequence is CASSRRVSYEQYF. The CDR3 nucleotides are TGTGCCAGCAGCCGCAGGGTTTCCTACGAGCAGTACTTC.

This clonotype was detected only a few times. The rearrangement uses TRBV7-6 and TRBJ2-3, with 7 bases identical to TRBD2. Germline loops: CDR1 SGHVS, CDR2 FNYEAQ. The junction had 14 bases not matched to a gene; V was cut back by 5 bases and J by 3 bases. This CDR3 is built from 17 residues. In nucleotides, the CDR3 is TGTGCCAGCAGCCCCCCACGGGTGACTAGCAAAACAGATACGCAGTATTTT. Its protein is CASSPPRVTSKTDTQYF.

This clonotype was seen a handful of times. This chain joins TRBV10-2 and TRBJ2-1; no definite D call. Between the trimmed V and J ends, which lost 7 bases and 6 bases, there was a span of 22 bases. Germline loops: CDR1 WSHSY, CDR2 SAAADI. This CDR3 has 16 residues. The CDR3 coding sequence is TGCGCCAGCACCTCCGATTGGAGACCAGGAAGCAATGAGCAGTTCTTC. Translation: CASTSDWRPGSNEQFF.

CDR3 sequence: CASSPGPSEGQTQYF. As DNA, the CDR3 is TGTGCCAGCAGCCCGGGGCCCTCCGAGGGACAGACCCAGTACTTC. V usage is TRBV7-3 and J usage is TRBJ2-7; D is perhaps TRBD1 or TRBD2 (5 bases each). The DNA end is more similar to TRBJ2-5, so the J call may be wrong. There are 15 residues in the CDR3. The germline V gene has CDR1 SGHTA and CDR2 FQGTGA.

Comment on this clonotype: Relative to the germline gene, one junction end is altered; a read error may explain this. V is TRBV15 and J is TRBJ1-2; a possible D gene is TRBD1 (5 bases). Germline loops: CDR1 LNHNV, CDR2 YYDKDF (reference sequence). The length of the CDR3 is 13 residues. DNA for the CDR3: TGTACCACCAGCAGGAGCAGGGACTATGGCTACACCTTC. This translates into CTTSRSRDYGYTF.

The chain employs TRBV12-3 or TRBV12-4 and TRBJ2-7; no definite D call. Trimming left V 10 bases short and J 0 bases short, with 16 bases between. This CDR3 has 14 residues. DNA for the CDR3: TGTGCCACCCAGAGAGCGAGTAACTCCTACGAGCAGTACTTC. Translating gives CATQRASNSYEQYF.

The chain combines TRBV20-1 with TRBJ2-2; 8 bases map to TRBD2. The CDR3 has 13 amino acids. Trimming removed 6 bases from V and 13 bases from J; junction bases left unmatched: 13. Germline CDR1 reads DFQATT; CDR2 reads SNEGSKA (reference sequence). The CDR3 bases are TGCAGTGCCGTTGGGACCGCTGCGGGAGGGCTGTTTTTT. This sequence encodes CSAVGTAAGGLFF.

This clonotype was detected only a few times. The chain is built from TRBV27 and TRBJ1-6; possible D gene TRBD1, 5 bases. The CDR3 is made up of 13 amino acids. V gave up 6 bases and J gave up 6 bases, with 9 bases separating them. Germline CDR1 reads MNHEY; CDR2 reads SMNVEV (reference sequence). The CDR3 coding sequence is TGTGCCAGCAGCAGGGTTGGTAATTCACCCCTCCACTTT. It translates to CASSRVGNSPLHF.

This clonotype appeared a few times. The chain links TRBV20-1 to TRBJ2-1; maybe TRBD2 (5 bases). V lost 7 bases and J 3 bases, leaving 13 bases between the germline ends. CDR1 and CDR2 (germline): DFQATT, SNEGSKA (reference sequence). CDR3 size: 13 residues. The CDR3 loop is CSGTSGVYNEQFF. CDR3 in DNA: TGCAGTGGGACCAGCGGAGTCTACAATGAGCAGTTCTTC.

This clonotype was counted only a few times. This chain links TRBV12-3 or TRBV12-4 with TRBJ1-4, with a weak D call TRBD1 (6 bases). The CDR3 has 15 amino acids. V shed 5 bases and J shed 7 bases, with 17 bases lying between them. Here the CDR3 DNA reads TGTGCCAGCAGTCCTCGTGGCAGGGGTTCTGAAAAACTGTTTTTT. Protein product: CASSPRGRGSEKLFF.